This record concerns one T cell receptor beta chain sequence. What it recognizes is unknown. This sample is part of a study of OX40 agonist ivuxolimab in advanced cancers. Measured with immunoSEQ multiplex PCR; TCRdb has only the in-frame clones, and not every one. Here the sample spans fewer than 130,000 clones, approximately 89% being singletons. Study-level findings and limits: Among T cells, CD8+ cells averaged more expanded clones than CD4+ cells.

Per the germline V gene, CDR1 is GTSNPN and CDR2 is SVGIG (reference sequence). Unmatched junction bases numbered 20, after V lost 4 bases and J lost 5 bases. This CDR3 has 18 amino acids. The gene calls are TRBV30 and TRBJ1-5; TRBD1 aligns across 7 bases. This sequence was found in an adult with an advanced solid tumor such as melanoma, head and neck, liver or kidney cancer. The sequencing used CD4+ or CD8+ T cells sorted from blood, collected in a trial of the OX40 agonist ivuxolimab. CDR3 sequence (DNA): TGTGCCTGGACCCCCCCCGGGACAGCGGATCTTAGGGATCAGCCCCAGCATTTT. Amino acid sequence: CAWTPPGTADLRDQPQHF. The entire variable domain, with the rest obtained from reference TRBV30 and TRBJ1-5, is as follows: SQTIHQWPATLVQPVGSPLSLECTVEGTSNPNLYWYRQAAGRGLQLLFYSVGIGQISSEVPQNLSASRPQDRQFILSSKKLLLSDSGFYLCAWTPPGTADLRDQPQHFGDGTRLSIL.